Below, 20 T cell receptor beta chains from the same sample are listed, as sequenced in a study of T cell changes during pregnancy in multiple sclerosis. The repertoire was sequenced with immunoSEQ multiplex PCR; TCRdb's copy has only in-frame clones and lacks some. This sample has approximately 69,000 clones, with 90% to 95% found just once. The material sequenced was peripheral blood, taken in the third trimester of pregnancy. All receptors come from a female donor with multiple sclerosis, enrolled in a pregnancy study.

This chain connects TRBV5-4 to TRBJ2-1, with 12 positions matching TRBD2. The CDR3 runs 15 residues. Trimming removed 2 bases from V and 9 bases from J; junction bases left unmatched: 6. Germline CDR1 SGHNT, CDR2 YYREEE (reference sequence). For the CDR3, the DNA is TGTGCCAGCAGCTTTGGGACTAGCGGGTTCGGTGAGCAGTTCTTC. The encoded protein is CASSFGTSGFGEQFF. Variable domain in full (rest from reference TRBV5-4 and TRBJ2-1): ETGVTQSPTHLIKTRGQQVTLRCSSQSGHNTVSWYQQALGQGPQFIFQYYREEENGRGNFPPRFSGLQFPNYSSELNVNALELDDSALYLCASSFGTSGFGEQFFGPGTRLTVL.

The chain uses TRBV14 and TRBJ2-5, with 8 bases identical to TRBD2. The V segment lost 4 bases and the J segment 1 base; nucleotides outside the gene matches: 8. In germline, CDR1 is SGHDN, CDR2 FVKESK. The CDR3 totals 16 residues. The CDR3 DNA reads as TGTGCCAGCAGCCCCGGTCGGCGGGGGGCCCAAGAGACCCAGTACTTC. This gives the protein CASSPGRRGAQETQYF.

This rearrangement joins TRBV5-4 to TRBJ1-1; maybe TRBD1 (5 bases). Germline CDR1 reads SGHNT; CDR2 reads YYREEE (reference sequence). The CDR3 totals 13 residues. The V gene lost 2 bases and the J gene lost 2 bases, with 7 bases spanning the gap. The CDR3 DNA reads TGTGCCAGCAGCTTTAGGGGAAACACTGAAGCTTTCTTT. Amino acids: CASSFRGNTEAFF.

This clone showed up just once. The chain employs TRBV7-9 and TRBJ1-2, with TRBD1 matching 8 bases. This CDR3 is built from 16 residues. Per germline, CDR1 SEHNR and CDR2 FQNEAQ (reference sequence). The V segment lost 5 bases and the J segment 0 bases; nucleotides outside the gene matches: 8. The CDR3: CASSRPTGETNYGYTF. The CDR3 bases are TGTGCCAGCAGCCGACCGACAGGGGAAACTAACTATGGCTACACCTTC.

The chain combines TRBV6-5 with TRBJ1-1; a possible D gene is TRBD1 (5 bases). From germline, CDR1 is MNHEY and CDR2 SVGAGI. The ends were cut back, 6 bases at V and 1 base at J, with 9 bases in the middle. The CDR3 contains 13 residues. The chain's CDR3 is CASSRQGNTEAFF. DNA for the CDR3: TGTGCCAGCAGCCGCCAGGGGAACACTGAAGCTTTCTTT.

Only one count was recorded for this clone. V and J are TRBV5-4 and TRBJ2-7; perhaps TRBD1 as D (6 bases). The CDR3 is made up of 15 amino acids. Trimming left V 0 bases short and J 1 base short, with 11 bases between. CDR1 and CDR2 (germline): SGHNT, YYREEE (reference sequence). The DNA of the CDR3 is TGTGCCAGCAGCTTGGGACAGGCAAGTTCCTACGAGCAGTACTTC. Protein: CASSLGQASSYEQYF.

CDR3 region: CASSLQGGETQYF. The CDR3 DNA sequence: TGTGCCAGCAGCTTGCAGGGTGGAGAGACCCAGTACTTC. This chain links TRBV5-8 with TRBJ2-5, with a tentative D call TRBD1 (5 bases). This CDR3 has 13 amino acids. The germline V and J ends were trimmed by 1 base and 4 bases, with 8 bases remaining between them. Germline loops: CDR1 SGHTS, CDR2 YDEGEE. The whole variable domain, remainder taken from reference TRBV5-8 and TRBJ2-5, is EAGVTQSPTHLIKTRGQQATLRCSPISGHTSVYWYQQALGLGLQFLLWYDEGEERNRGNFPPRFSGRQFPNYSSELNVNALELEDSALYLCASSLQGGETQYFGPGTRLLVL.

The rearrangement uses TRBV27 and TRBJ2-1, with TRBD2 matching 11 bases. The V segment lost 5 bases and the J segment 3 bases; nucleotides outside the gene matches: 9. The CDR3 runs to 17 residues. Germline CDR1 MNHEY, CDR2 SMNVEV (reference sequence). CDR3 loop: CASSPQIGTSGYNEQFF. The CDR3 DNA sequence: TGTGCCAGCAGTCCTCAGATCGGGACTAGCGGCTACAATGAGCAGTTCTTC.

The rearrangement links TRBV5-4 to TRBJ2-3; possible D gene TRBD1, 6 bases. Between the trimmed V and J ends, which lost 5 bases and 2 bases, there was a span of 18 bases. The CDR3 length is 16 residues. Germline assignment: CDR1 SGHNT and CDR2 YYREEE (reference sequence). The CDR3 sequence is CASSRTPDSPTDTQYF. DNA for the CDR3: TGTGCCAGCAGTCGGACCCCGGACAGCCCCACAGATACGCAGTATTTT.

The rearrangement links TRBV5-4 to TRBJ2-5, with TRBD1 matching over 7 bases. This CDR3 is built from 16 residues. Per the germline V gene, CDR1 is SGHNT and CDR2 is YYREEE (reference sequence). The V segment lost 2 bases and the J segment 5 bases; nucleotides outside the gene matches: 12. The CDR3 DNA sequence: TGTGCCAGCAGCTTAGGGCAGGGGGAAGGTCCGGAGACCCAGTACTTC. This codes for CASSLGQGEGPETQYF.

The rearrangement joins TRBV11-3 to TRBJ2-1; no reliable D call. Trimming cost V 5 bases and J 3 bases, with 11 bases left between them. The V gene's germline CDR1 is SGHNT and CDR2 YENEEA. CDR3 length: 14 amino acids. As DNA, the CDR3 is TGTGCCAGCAGCGCTAGGAGTTTCTACAATGAGCAGTTCTTC. It specifies CASSARSFYNEQFF.

The table lists this clone with a count of one. V gene TRBV7-2 combines with J gene TRBJ2-7; 7 bases are a match to TRBD1. Germline values: CDR1 SGHTA, CDR2 FQGNSA. The CDR3 has 14 amino acids. V lost 5 bases, J lost 3 bases, and 7 bases stayed unmatched. The CDR3 loop reads CASSHGTASYEQYF. CDR3 bases: TGTGCCAGCAGCCACGGGACAGCGAGCTACGAGCAGTACTTC.

The J gene is TRBJ2-3, the V gene TRBV5-1, with 8 bases matching TRBD2. Germline V gene lookup returns CDR1 SGHRS and CDR2 YFSETQ. The V segment lost 1 base and the J segment 0 bases; nucleotides outside the gene matches: 10. This CDR3 contains 18 residues. The CDR3 sequence is CASSLMASGSASTDTQYF. The CDR3 DNA sequence: TGCGCCAGCAGCTTGATGGCTAGCGGGTCCGCTAGCACAGATACGCAGTATTTT.

This chain uses TRBV9 with TRBJ2-6, with D perhaps matching TRBD1 (5 bases). Germline CDR1 and CDR2: SGDLS and YYNGEE. V was clipped by 6 bases and J by 0 bases, with 10 bases between them. The CDR3 has 15 residues. The chain's CDR3 is CASTTANSGANVLTF. In DNA, the CDR3 is TGTGCCAGCACGACAGCCAACTCTGGGGCCAACGTCCTGACTTTC. Full variable domain (outside the CDR3, taken from reference TRBV9 and TRBJ2-6): DSGVTQTPKHLITATGQRVTLRCSPRSGDLSVYWYQQSLDQGLQFLIQYYNGEERAKGNILERFSAQQFPDLHSELNLSSLELGDSALYFCASTTANSGANVLTFGAGSRLTVL.

This chain links TRBV11-1 with TRBJ2-7, with TRBD1 matching over 8 bases. The germline V gene has CDR1 SGHAT and CDR2 FQDESV (reference sequence). The junction had 4 bases not matched to a gene; V was cut back by 4 bases and J by 5 bases. There are 13 residues in the CDR3. The CDR3 spells CASSSDRDNEQYF. CDR3 coding DNA: TGTGCCAGCAGCTCGGACAGGGACAACGAGCAGTACTTC.

The rearrangement joins TRBV7-2 to TRBJ2-3; 9 bases are a match to TRBD2. Germline loops: CDR1 SGHTA, CDR2 FQGNSA. Unmatched junction bases numbered 15, after V lost 5 bases and J lost 0 bases. This CDR3 spans 19 amino acids. CDR3 in DNA: TGTGCCAGCAGCCTATCCATGAGCGGGGGGAGGGGTAGCACAGATACGCAGTATTTT. Residues: CASSLSMSGGRGSTDTQYF.

The CDR3 DNA is TGCGCCAGCAGCCAAGAAGTCGCGAATGACGGGGAGCTGTTTTTT. As protein: CASSQEVANDGELFF. The gene calls are TRBV4-3 and TRBJ2-2; no definite D call. The V and J ends lost 0 bases and 7 bases respectively, with 12 bases between them. The germline gives CDR1 LGHNA, CDR2 YSLEER. This CDR3 comprises 15 residues.

This chain uses TRBV18 with TRBJ1-2, with D uncertain. This CDR3 region has 13 residues. V lost 3 bases, J lost 4 bases, and 9 bases lay in between. The germline CDR1 and CDR2 sequences are KGHSH and LQKENI. CDR3: CASSPTDFYGYTF. CDR3 nucleotide sequence: TGTGCCAGCTCACCTACGGACTTCTATGGCTACACCTTC. Full variable domain (missing parts from reference TRBV18 and TRBJ1-2): NAGVMQNPRHLVRRRGQEARLRCSPMKGHSHVYWYRQLPEEGLKFMVYLQKENIIDESGMPKERFSAEFPKEGPSILRIQQVVRGDSAAYFCASSPTDFYGYTFGSGTRLTVV.

The V call is TRBV29-1, the J call TRBJ2-7; maybe TRBD2 (6 bases). The CDR3 runs to 18 residues. In germline, CDR1 is SQVTM, CDR2 ANQGSEA. The V and J ends lost 6 bases and 2 bases respectively, with 29 bases between them. The CDR3 reads CSVRGRGFATREPYEQYF. In nucleotides, the CDR3 is TGCAGCGTCCGAGGTCGGGGGTTTGCGACTCGAGAACCCTACGAGCAGTACTTC.

Concerning this clone itself: Sequence at one end of the junction differs from germline and may be a read error. The chain employs TRBV11-2 and TRBJ2-7, with TRBD1 matching 9 bases. CDR1 and CDR2 from the germline V gene are SGHAT and FQNNGV. This CDR3 contains 12 residues. Written as DNA, the CDR3 is TGTGCCAGCAGCATACGACAGGGGGTGAACCTCTTC. Its translation is CASSIRQGVNLF.